This passage covers 30 T cell receptor beta chains from one sample sequenced in a study of blood T cells in healthy people across ages. A second PCR, run for roughly 7 to 12 cycles, used a sample-barcoded 5' primer plus a J-beta primer mix. MiXCR, run by TCRdb on the 5' RACE reads, gives a single entry per CDR3 protein. This table holds around 990,000 distinct CDR3 sequences, almost 25% found once. A further study also used this sample, focusing on T cells of mothers and their children.

Sequencing was carried out using blood. The receptors stem from a girl aged 2 to 9 in good health.

This clonotype turned up a few times. This rearrangement joins TRBV2 to TRBJ2-5, with D possibly TRBD2 on 6 matching bases. TRBJ2-1 matches the DNA end more closely, so the J call is doubtful. The CDR3 is made up of 13 amino acids. Germline CDR1 reads SNHLY; CDR2 reads FYNNEI. As DNA, the CDR3 is TGTGCCAGCCGACTAGAAGCAACCAATGAGCAGTTCTTC. Amino acid sequence: CASRLEATNEQFF.

J is TRBJ1-4 and V is TRBV5-1; no firm D call. V lost 7 bases and J 5 bases, leaving 15 bases between the germline ends. Germline CDR1 reads SGHRS; CDR2 reads YFSETQ. This CDR3 region has 14 residues. CDR3 DNA sequence: TGCGCCAGCTCTGCGGAGCAGCTCAATGAAAAACTGTTTTTT. Protein: CASSAEQLNEKLFF.

The chain has TRBV20-1 and TRBJ2-5, with a possible D match to TRBD2 (5 bases). Trimming cost V 3 bases and J 4 bases, with 12 bases left between them. The CDR3 is 13 amino acids. Germline-derived CDR1 and CDR2 are DFQATT and SNEGSKA (reference sequence). CDR3 sequence (DNA): TGCAGTGCTAGGAGGCACCGGGGAGAGACCCAGTACTTC. Its translation: CSARRHRGETQYF.

This clonotype occurred a few times. The gene calls are TRBV12-3 or TRBV12-4 and TRBJ2-5; D might be TRBD2 (6 bases). The germline V and J ends were trimmed by 7 bases and 5 bases, with 17 bases remaining between them. The CDR3 consists of 14 residues. The CDR3 sequence is CASTVGLLLETQYF. CDR3 sequence (DNA): TGTGCCAGCACCGTGGGACTCCTCCTTGAGACCCAGTACTTC.

A few counts support this clonotype. The gene calls are TRBV7-3 and TRBJ2-1; no clear D gene. This CDR3 contains 15 residues. V shed 5 bases and J shed 4 bases, with 15 bases lying between them. Germline V CDR1 and CDR2: SGHTA, FQGTGA. CDR3 DNA sequence: TGTGCCAGCAGCCACACCCGAGATCCTTACAATGAGCAGTTCTTC. It specifies CASSHTRDPYNEQFF. Looking up the rest from reference TRBV7-3 and TRBJ2-1 gives the full variable domain: GAGVSQTPSNKVTEKGKYVELRCDPISGHTALYWYRQSLGQGPEFLIYFQGTGAADDSGLPNDRFFAVRPEGSVSTLKIQRTERGDSAVYLCASSHTRDPYNEQFFGPGTRLTVL.

The chain combines TRBV6-2 or TRBV6-3 with TRBJ2-5, with 12 bases that match TRBD2. Germline values: CDR1 MNHEY, CDR2 SVGEGT. The CDR3 covers 15 residues. V was clipped by 6 bases and J by 4 bases; unmatched bases: 6. CDR3 in DNA: TGTGCCAGCAGGCGACCGGGACTAGCGGGAGAGACCCAGTACTTC. Translating it yields CASRRPGLAGETQYF.

V and J are TRBV4-1 and TRBJ2-7, with D perhaps TRBD2 (5 bases). There are 14 residues in the CDR3. Deletions cut 4 bases from V and 2 bases from J, with 12 bases between. The germline V gene encodes CDR1 MGHRA and CDR2 YSYEKL. The CDR3 DNA is TGCGCCAGCAGCCCGGCACTAGGCCCCTACGAGCAGTACTTC. Its translation is CASSPALGPYEQYF.

The table lists this clonotype with a few counts. V is TRBV20-1 and J is TRBJ2-4, with a possible D match to TRBD1 (7 bases). CDR1 is DFQATT and CDR2 is SNEGSKA in the germline V gene (reference sequence). V lost 2 bases and J lost 6, with 17 bases in between. The CDR3 contains 15 residues. The DNA of the CDR3 is TGCAGTGCTAGAAGGCAGGGGGGTTATGGAAACATTCAGTACTTC. It is translated as CSARRQGGYGNIQYF.

This clonotype was recorded a few times. The rearrangement uses TRBV29-1 and TRBJ2-5; D may correspond to TRBD1 or TRBD2 (6 bases each). V was clipped by 4 bases and J by 4 bases, with 13 bases between them. Germline V gene sequence: CDR1 SQVTM, CDR2 ANQGSEA. The CDR3 is made up of 13 amino acids. CDR3 protein: CSVVEGGVETQYF. In DNA, the CDR3 is TGCAGCGTTGTCGAGGGGGGAGTAGAGACCCAGTACTTC.

A word on this clonotype: One end of the junction does not line up with germline, which may come from a read error. The rearrangement links TRBV27 to TRBJ1-1; no firm D call. CDR3 length: 13 residues. Per germline, CDR1 MNHEY and CDR2 SMNVEV (reference sequence). CDR3 amino acids: CASSLVPNTDAFF. Written as DNA, the CDR3 is TGTGCCAGCAGTTTAGTACCGAACACTGACGCTTTCTTT.

Points on this clonotype: Germline is not matched at one junction end, which may reflect a read error. This chain joins TRBV4-1 and TRBJ2-5, with 9 bases fitting TRBD2. Germline CDR1 is MGHRA and CDR2 is YSYEKL. This CDR3 region has 15 residues. CDR3 sequence: CASSQDLGVAGAWLF. The DNA for the CDR3 is TGCGCCAGCAGCCAAGATCTAGGAGTAGCGGGAGCATGGCTCTTC.

This clonotype showed up just a few times. The genes are TRBV7-9 and TRBJ1-2, with D uncertain. Trimming took 4 bases from V and 6 from J, leaving 9 bases between them. Per germline, CDR1 SEHNR and CDR2 FQNEAQ (reference sequence). The CDR3 is 12 residues long. This chain's CDR3 is CASSSPWDGYTF. The CDR3 bases are TGTGCCAGCAGCTCTCCCTGGGATGGCTACACCTTC.

This clonotype was picked up a small number of times. V is TRBV9 and J is TRBJ2-7; 7 nucleotides agree with TRBD1. Germline loops: CDR1 SGDLS, CDR2 YYNGEE. There are 14 residues in the CDR3. After removal of 4 bases from V and 10 bases from J, the junction contained 14 bases not matched to a gene. Here the CDR3 reads CASSPGTVFSPQYF. The CDR3 DNA is TGTGCCAGCAGCCCAGGGACAGTCTTTTCCCCCCAGTACTTC.

The rearrangement links TRBV9 to TRBJ2-3; D may be TRBD1 (5 bases). The V and J ends lost 3 bases and 6 bases respectively, with 11 bases between them. CDR1 and CDR2 (germline): SGDLS, YYNGEE. The CDR3 spans 13 residues. The CDR3 nucleotides are TGTGCCAGCAGCGCACCGACAGCTGATACGCAGTATTTT. This codes for CASSAPTADTQYF.

V and J are TRBV5-1 and TRBJ2-2; tentative D call: TRBD1 (5 bases). The V gene lost 2 bases and the J gene lost 6 bases, with 14 bases spanning the gap. The CDR3 has 15 amino acids. Per the germline V gene, CDR1 is SGHRS and CDR2 is YFSETQ. CDR3 loop: CASSLQQAAPGELFF. The CDR3 region has the DNA TGCGCCAGCAGCTTACAACAGGCTGCTCCCGGGGAGCTGTTTTTT.

The rearrangement links TRBV6-5 to TRBJ2-2, with no clear D. Germline CDR1 reads MNHEY; CDR2 reads SVGAGI. The CDR3 is 14 residues long. V was clipped by 6 bases and J by 1 base, with 9 bases between them. CDR3 nucleotides: TGTGCCAGCAGGCCGTCTTGGAACACCGGGGAGCTGTTTTTT. It codes for CASRPSWNTGELFF.

This chain uses TRBV7-2 with TRBJ2-1; D may correspond to TRBD1 or TRBD2 (6 bases each). The CDR3 contains 15 residues. Germline V gene data show CDR1 as SGHTA and CDR2 as FQGNSA. V gave up 5 bases and J gave up 10 bases, with 21 bases separating them. CDR3 protein: CASSDQGGMTREQFF. Here the CDR3 DNA reads TGTGCCAGCAGCGATCAAGGGGGGATGACGCGGGAGCAGTTCTTC.

This clonotype showed up just a few times. The chain links TRBV2 to TRBJ2-7; TRBD2 might be the D (5 bases). Trimming took off 2 bases at V and 3 bases at J, with 14 bases between the two ends. Germline-derived CDR1 and CDR2 are SNHLY and FYNNEI. The length of the CDR3 is 15 residues. The CDR3 sequence is CASSERTPRSYEQYF. CDR3 DNA: TGTGCCAGCAGTGAAAGGACTCCCAGAAGCTACGAGCAGTACTTC.

Only a few counts were recorded for this clonotype. The DNA for the CDR3 is TGTGCCAGCAGCTTAACAGGGGGGGCCTCAGATACGCAGTATTTT. Amino acid sequence: CASSLTGGASDTQYF. This sequence joins TRBV7-2 and TRBJ2-3; weak D call: TRBD1 (8 bases). V was pared by 2 bases and J by 4 bases, with 13 bases between. Germline V lookup: CDR1 SGHTA, CDR2 FQGNSA. The CDR3 is 15 amino acids.

This clonotype was observed a handful of times. The genes are TRBV29-1 and TRBJ2-5; tentatively, D is TRBD1 (5 bases). This CDR3 comprises 13 residues. Germline CDR1 and CDR2: SQVTM and ANQGSEA. Trimming shortened V by 4 bases and J by 3 bases, and 12 bases separated the two germline ends. As DNA, the CDR3 is TGCAGCGTTGGGGGCCAGCCGAAAGAGACCCAGTACTTC. This codes for CSVGGQPKETQYF.

The chain employs TRBV7-9 and TRBJ2-1, with 8 bases fitting TRBD2. Per germline, CDR1 SEHNR and CDR2 FQNEAQ (reference sequence). With V trimmed by 3 bases and J by 9 bases, 7 bases remained unmatched. This CDR3 spans 14 amino acids. CDR3 nucleotide sequence: TGTGCCAGCAGCTTTAAGCGGGAGACAACTGAGCAGTTCTTC. It translates to CASSFKRETTEQFF.

This clonotype was seen only once. The V and J genes are TRBV7-3 and TRBJ1-6; D call uncertain. The CDR3 totals 16 residues. Deletions cut 5 bases from V and 7 bases from J, with 18 bases between. CDR1 is SGHTA and CDR2 is FQGTGA in the germline V gene. CDR3 protein: CASSLHNGRANSPLHF. In DNA form, the CDR3 reads TGTGCCAGCAGCCTTCACAACGGTCGTGCAAATTCACCCCTCCACTTT.

This clonotype was detected a few times. The rearrangement joins TRBV29-1 to TRBJ2-5; unclear D gene. Germline CDR1 and CDR2: SQVTM and ANQGSEA. The CDR3 loop spans 12 amino acids. Trimming took off 3 bases at V and 3 bases at J, with 8 bases between the two ends. CDR3 region: CSVEREKETQYF. DNA of the CDR3: TGCAGCGTTGAGAGAGAGAAAGAGACCCAGTACTTC.

The chain is built from TRBV10-3 and TRBJ2-1; unclear D gene. The tail of the sequence fits TRBJ2-5 better, so the J call may be wrong. Germline V CDR1 and CDR2: ENHRY, SYGVKD. The length of the CDR3 is 13 residues. CDR3 region: CATVSHLTGTQYF. The CDR3 nucleotides are TGTGCCACTGTATCCCACCTCACGGGGACCCAGTACTTC.

The chain joins TRBV13 to TRBJ2-1; 8 bases are shared with TRBD2. Germline CDR1 and CDR2: PRHDT and FYEKMQ (reference sequence). This CDR3 spans 17 amino acids. Trimming cost V 1 base and J 3 bases; bases outside gene matches: 8. The DNA for the CDR3 is TGTGCCAGCAGCTTAGTTCCCGATAGCGGGATCTACAATGAGCAGTTCTTC. This codes for CASSLVPDSGIYNEQFF.

The gene calls are TRBV13 and TRBJ2-7; D unresolved. Trimming cost V 3 bases and J 3 bases, with 21 bases left between them. Germline V gene sequence: CDR1 PRHDT, CDR2 FYEKMQ (reference sequence). CDR3 size: 17 residues. CDR3 region: CASSFSPGKPRFYEQYF. CDR3 nucleotide sequence: TGTGCCAGCAGCTTCTCCCCTGGAAAACCGAGGTTCTACGAGCAGTACTTC.

The CDR3 is CASITSFMNTEAFF. Written as DNA, the CDR3 is TGTGCCAGCATTACAAGTTTTATGAACACTGAAGCTTTCTTT. The chain employs TRBV28 and TRBJ1-1; no reliable D call. Between the trimmed V and J ends, which lost 7 bases and 0 bases, there was a span of 12 bases. Germline V gene sequence: CDR1 MDHEN, CDR2 SYDVKM. This CDR3 is built from 14 residues.

Points on this clonotype: An end of the junction differs from the germline gene, which may be a read error. The chain joins TRBV3-1 to TRBJ2-3; tentatively, D is TRBD1 or TRBD2 (6 bases each). Germline lookup yields CDR1 LGHDT and CDR2 YNNKEL (reference sequence). The CDR3 runs 16 residues. This CDR3 is CASSQVLGGAKDTRYF. CDR3 bases: TGTGCCAGCAGCCAAGTACTCGGGGGCGCGAAGGATACGCGGTATTTT.

The J gene is TRBJ2-3, the V gene TRBV7-9, with 9 positions matching TRBD2. The CDR3 loop spans 16 amino acids. The V and J ends lost 5 bases and 3 bases, in that order; junction bases with no gene match: 9. The germline gives CDR1 SEHNR, CDR2 FQNEAQ (reference sequence). For the CDR3, the DNA is TGTGCCAGCAGCCCGCCAGATGCGGGGGGGACAGATACGCAGTATTTT. As protein: CASSPPDAGGTDTQYF.

This clonotype was recorded a few times. CDR3 residues: CASRGEGTYNEQFF. CDR3 nucleotides: TGTGCATCCAGGGGCGAGGGGACCTACAATGAGCAGTTCTTC. J is TRBJ2-1 and V is TRBV15; tentatively, D is TRBD1 (6 bases). The germline V gene encodes CDR1 LNHNV and CDR2 YYDKDF (reference sequence). This CDR3 has 14 amino acids.